The rows below give T cell receptor beta chains drawn from one sample of a study of T cells in localized non-small cell lung cancer. TCRdb keeps only in-frame clones here, not all; method: immunoSEQ multiplex PCR. The table includes roughly 35,000 clones, roughly 90% detected once. Sequencing used peripheral blood, obtained before any cancer treatment. These receptors were taken from a female donor at least 60 years old with stage I lung adenocarcinoma. The CDR3 runs from the conserved cysteine through the conserved F or W. The D gene is left open where the match is weak. Clone size is not always given. Where it is, it says once, few, many or a class for expanded clones.

>NA|13|once|TRBV30|TRBJ1-2
CAWSVEANYGYTF
TGTGCCTGGAGTGTTGAGGCTAACTATGGCTACACCTTC
>TRBD1|15|NA|TRBV19|TRBJ1-2
CASSGPGQGIHGYTF
TGTGCCAGTAGTGGCCCGGGACAGGGAATCCATGGCTACACCTTC
>NA|13|few|TRBV6-1|TRBJ2-7
CASTRTDTYEQYF
TGTGCCAGCACCAGGACAGACACCTACGAGCAGTACTTC
>NA|15|NA|TRBV7-3|TRBJ1-1
CASSLETAVNTEAFF
TGTGCCAGCAGCCTAGAGACAGCGGTGAACACTGAAGCTTTCTTT
>NA|19|NA|TRBV21-1|TRBJ2-3
CASSNADRGPSQYTDTQYF
TGTGCCAGCAGCAACGCGGACAGGGGACCGAGTCAGTACACAGATACGCAGTATTTT
>NA|14|NA|TRBV6-5|TRBJ2-7
CASGRTGISYEQYF
TGTGCCAGCGGGAGGACTGGAATCTCCTACGAGCAGTACTTC
>NA|16|NA|TRBV7-2|TRBJ1-2
CASSLEARGPLEGYTF
TGTGCCAGCAGCCTCGAGGCCAGGGGCCCCTTGGAGGGCTACACCTTC
>NA|16|NA|TRBV15|TRBJ2-3
CATSRLTGAGTDTQYF
TGTGCCACCAGCAGACTTACAGGCGCAGGTACAGATACGCAGTATTTT
>NA|16|NA|TRBV7-9|TRBJ1-2
CASSPGDGRTNYGYTF
TGTGCCAGCAGCCCCGGGGACGGGCGAACTAACTATGGCTACACCTTC
>NA|17|NA|TRBV27|TRBJ2-5
CASSPSAPDRYQETQYF
TGTGCCAGCAGCCCTTCCGCCCCCGACAGGTACCAAGAGACCCAGTACTTC
>NA|16|NA|TRBV7-2|TRBJ1-5
CASSLNSGRSNQPQHF
TGTGCCAGCAGCTTAAACTCGGGACGGAGCAATCAGCCCCAGCATTTT
>NA|12|few|TRBV6-5|TRBJ1-6
CASTQGDSPLHF
TGTGCCAGCACCCAGGGCGATTCACCCCTCCACTTT
>NA|14|once|TRBV2|TRBJ2-7
CASSGRAGVYEQYF
TGTGCCAGCAGTGGCAGGGCAGGGGTCTACGAGCAGTACTTC
>NA|13|NA|TRBV7-9|TRBJ2-7
CASSPRGDTLQYF
TGTGCCAGCAGCCCTAGGGGGGACACCCTGCAGTACTTC
>NA|13|NA|TRBV7-3|TRBJ1-3
CASSLSRGNTIYF
TGTGCCAGCAGCTTATCCAGGGGAAACACCATATATTTT
>TRBD1|15|NA|TRBV2|TRBJ1-1
CASSDWDRGGTEAFF
TGTGCCAGCAGTGATTGGGACAGGGGTGGCACTGAAGCTTTCTTT
>NA|13|NA|TRBV6-5|TRBJ2-3
CASRGRSPDTQYF
TGTGCCAGCAGGGGACGTTCCCCCGATACGCAGTATTTT
>NA|16|NA|TRBV10-3|TRBJ2-3
CAISLGQGRRGDTQYF
TGTGCCATCAGTCTTGGGCAAGGAAGAAGAGGGGATACGCAGTATTTT
>NA|15|NA|TRBV19|TRBJ1-2
CASTPRGGRSYGYTF
TGTGCCAGTACCCCCCGGGGGGGCCGATCCTATGGCTACACCTTC
>NA|15|NA|TRBV6-5|TRBJ1-5
CASIKGTAGNQPQHF
TGTGCCAGCATTAAGGGAACCGCGGGCAATCAGCCCCAGCATTTT
>NA|17|NA|TRBV10-1|TRBJ2-3
CASSESKVKRTTDTQYF
TGCGCCAGCAGTGAGTCGAAAGTCAAGCGGACCACAGATACGCAGTATTTT
>NA|16|NA|TRBV6-6|TRBJ2-2
CASRSPGTGPTGELFF
TGTGCCAGCAGATCCCCGGGGACCGGACCCACCGGGGAGCTGTTTTTT
>NA|13|NA|TRBV11-3|TRBJ2-5
CASSLLVSETQYF
TGTGCCAGCAGCTTACTTGTATCGGAGACCCAGTACTTC
>NA|14|NA|TRBV6-5|TRBJ1-6
CASSGPSYNSPLHF
TGTGCCAGCAGCGGGCCTTCCTATAATTCACCCCTCCACTTT
>NA|13|NA|TRBV5-1|TRBJ2-7
CASSTEGVGEQYF
TGCGCCAGCAGCACTGAAGGGGTTGGGGAGCAGTACTTC
>NA|13|NA|TRBV6-1|TRBJ1-1
CASSAGLFTEAFF
TGTGCCAGCAGTGCAGGGCTTTTCACGGAAGCTTTCTTT
>NA|14|NA|TRBV7-9|TRBJ2-1
CASSLAQGRDEQFF
TGTGCCAGCAGCTTAGCTCAGGGTCGCGATGAGCAGTTCTTC
>TRBD2|11|NA|TRBV7-9|TRBJ2-1
CASTGGSRQFF
TGTGCCAGCACCGGGGGGAGCAGGCAGTTCTTC
>NA|15|NA|TRBV7-2|TRBJ2-7
CASSPRTPLIGEQYF
TGTGCCAGCAGCCCGCGGACACCACTCATCGGCGAGCAGTACTTC
>NA|13|NA|TRBV7-2|TRBJ2-7
CASSSTGGTKQYF
TGTGCCAGCAGCTCTACGGGCGGGACAAAGCAGTACTTC
>NA|13|once|TRBV30|TRBJ2-7
CAAQRDGTYEQYF
TGTGCCGCCCAACGGGACGGTACCTACGAGCAGTACTTC
>TRBD2|17|NA|TRBV4-1|TRBJ2-1
CASSQEGGGSWINEQFF
TGCGCCAGCAGCCAAGAGGGGGGAGGGTCCTGGATCAATGAGCAGTTCTTC
>TRBD1|20|once|TRBV2|TRBJ2-6
CASSVPGTGEGSSGANVLTF
TGTGCCAGCAGTGTACCCGGGACAGGGGAGGGGAGCTCTGGGGCCAACGTCCTGACTTTC
>TRBD2|17|NA|TRBV2|TRBJ2-5
CASSGRLAGKLSGTQYF
TGTGCCAGCAGTGGTCGGCTAGCGGGGAAACTTTCAGGGACCCAGTACTTC
>NA|15|NA|TRBV30|TRBJ1-4
CAWSFPGSWAEKLFF
TGTGCCTGGAGTTTCCCGGGTTCGTGGGCTGAAAAACTGTTTTTT
>TRBD1|17|NA|TRBV27|TRBJ2-3
CASSPRTGGIVLYTQYF
TGTGCCAGCAGTCCGCGGACAGGGGGCATTGTGTTGTATACGCAGTATTTT
>NA|15|NA|TRBV28|TRBJ1-2
CASSFEPIANYGYTF
TGTGCCAGCAGTTTCGAACCGATTGCTAACTATGGCTACACCTTC
>NA|15|few|TRBV5-1|TRBJ1-2
CASSLVGERNYGYTF
TGCGCCAGCAGCTTGGTCGGAGAACGTAACTATGGCTACACCTTC
>NA|16|NA|TRBV5-1|TRBJ1-6
CASSLERSELRSPLHF
TGCGCCAGCAGCTTGGAAAGGTCGGAACTAAGGTCACCCCTCCACTTT
>NA|13|NA|TRBV7-9|TRBJ1-6
CASTRDLYSPLHF
TGTGCCAGCACCCGGGACCTATATTCACCCCTCCACTTT
>NA|14|once|TRBV5-4|TRBJ1-4
CASSSRQVNEKLFF
TGTGCCAGCAGCTCTAGACAGGTTAATGAAAAACTGTTTTTT
>NA|15|NA|TRBV7-9|TRBJ1-4
CASSLVGSYNEKLFF
TGTGCCAGCAGCTTAGTAGGCAGCTATAACGAAAAACTGTTTTTT
>TRBD1|15|NA|TRBV6-1|TRBJ1-1
CASIPPGGGNTEAFF
TGTGCCAGCATTCCTCCAGGGGGCGGGAACACTGAAGCTTTCTTT
>NA|11|NA|TRBV20-1|TRBJ1-1
CSASSGFRGLF
TGCAGTGCCTCTAGCGGCTTTCGGGGTCTCTTT
>TRBD1|15|NA|TRBV29-1|TRBJ1-2
CSATTGVLGNYGYTF
TGCAGCGCCACGACAGGGGTTTTGGGAAACTATGGCTACACCTTC
>NA|13|NA|TRBV10-1|TRBJ1-1
CASSAEGYTEAFF
TGCGCCAGCAGTGCCGAGGGCTACACTGAAGCTTTCTTT
>TRBD1|15|NA|TRBV27|TRBJ1-6
CASSRQTGIGSPLHF
TGTGCCAGCAGTCGACAGACAGGGATTGGTTCACCCCTCCACTTT
>NA|15|NA|TRBV7-2|TRBJ2-3
CASSFDRASTDTQYF
TGTGCCAGCAGCTTCGACAGAGCTAGCACAGATACGCAGTATTTT
>TRBD1|17|NA|TRBV12-5|TRBJ1-6
CASGSLGTANHNSPLHF
TGTGCTAGTGGTTCCCTCGGGACAGCGAATCATAATTCACCCCTCCACTTT
>NA|14|NA|TRBV6-5|TRBJ1-6
CASRDGGGNSPLHF
TGTGCCAGCAGGGACGGCGGGGGAAATTCACCCCTCCACTTT
>TRBD1|15|NA|TRBV6-5|TRBJ2-5
CASSQDRGGQETQYF
TGTGCCAGCAGCCAGGACAGGGGAGGCCAAGAGACCCAGTACTTC
>NA|11|NA|TRBV5-1|TRBJ2-4
CASNQGNIQYF
TGCGCCAGCAATCAGGGCAACATTCAGTACTTC
>TRBD1|14|NA|TRBV7-8|TRBJ2-7
CASNKRGQVGEQYF
TGTGCCAGCAACAAACGGGGACAGGTCGGCGAGCAGTACTTC